This T cell receptor beta chain was sequenced in a study of regulatory T cells in long-lasting Graves disease (dated by TCRdb to the early 2020s). Background on the whole study: In the newly diagnosed Graves' disease group, patients had been taking antithyroid drugs for less than 3 months. The study was registered as a clinical trial and conducted in China. Peripheral blood TCR sequencing and RNA sequencing compared persistent Graves' disease patients with newly diagnosed Graves' disease patients. A total of roughly 35 samples underwent TCR sequencing: some 13 from persistent and roughly 20 from newly diagnosed Graves' disease patients.

On this clonotype itself: Its target antigen remains unknown. Base qualities are not at hand, and no much larger clone is one base apart.

Library preparation was by multiplex PCR. The instrument given in TCRdb is Illumina HiSeq 4000. CDR3 regions were amplified by Arm-PCR with iRepertoire HTBI primers to construct TCR beta libraries. Before sequencing, the PCR products underwent gel purification. In the authors' own workflow: Gene usage analysis of CDR3 amino acid clonotypes relied on the approximately 60 TRBV and about 13 TRBJ segments identified across samples. COPE and FqMerger were used to merge the filtered high-quality paired reads into contigs. BLAST was used to align contigs to IMGT TRBV, TRBD and TRBJ reference genes, with CDR3 defined following IMGT. Any clonotype with a frequency above 0.1% was classified as a highly expanded clone. Repertoire diversity was measured by Shannon entropy, and V-J evenness by the Gini coefficient. A clonotype found in more than one individual was treated as public. The public sequencing data were trimmed at Q25 with fastp and processed into clonotypes with MiXCR by TCRdb, which kept only in-frame beta chains. Each record represents a unique CDR3 protein, reported with the most common genes and DNA among its rows. The V and J calls here are based on TCRdb, not the publication. This sample is represented by under 700,000 distinct CDR3 sequences; 15% to 20% of them were singletons. Together, the top ten hold approximately 25% of the sample.

The time point label, as the study defines it: newly diagnosed GD, antithyroid drugs for less than 3 months. RNA was extracted from PBMCs in TRIzol for both TCR sequencing and RNA sequencing. The diagnosis of Graves' disease was made according to American Thyroid Association guidelines. Patients for the study were recruited at an endocrinology department in Xi'an, China. Each patient gave around 9.2 milliliters of peripheral blood, collected in an EDTA anticoagulant tube. Ficoll Paque Plus density gradient separation was used to isolate PBMCs, and no further T cell sorting was done. An Agilent 2100 Bioanalyzer and agarose gel were used to assess RNA quality, and a NanoDrop 2000 was used to measure RNA concentration. Measured from the cysteine to the phenylalanine, the CDR3 is 13 residues long. CDR3 DNA only is kept here, 39 bases in frame from base 1. After removal of 6 bases from V and 10 bases from J, the junction retains 11 bases not matched to a gene. According to the germline V gene (reference sequence), CDR1 reads DFQATT and CDR2 reads SNEGSKA.

Overall results and qualifications from the work: Because the primary lesion, thyroid tissue, could not be accessed, the study looked at peripheral blood alone. Patients with persistent disease shared more public clonotypes (approximately 2,500) than newly diagnosed patients did (around 930). Only the TCR beta chain was sequenced and analyzed. Preferential use of TRBV28, TRBJ1-2 and TRBJ2-5 was observed in persistent disease, whereas TRBV20-1 and TRBJ2-1 were favored in newly diagnosed disease. Compared with newly diagnosed patients, patients with persistent Graves' disease had lower TCR Shannon entropy and fewer highly expanded clones, which suggests clonal expansion. The authors noted that the small sample size was a limitation that may lower accuracy.

This sample was shared with a second study, whose subject was T cells in Graves' hyperthyroidism and ophthalmopathy. Per that second paper: Stable Graves' hyperthyroidism was defined as the absence of progression to ophthalmopathy over 18 months of follow-up. Hyperthyroidism patients were aged 18 to 65 years and newly diagnosed, with disease duration of less than 2 months. Exclusion was applied to patients with uncontrolled infections, other autoimmune diseases, pregnancy or lactation. Diagnoses relied on clinical symptoms, serum thyroxine and TRAb, thyroid ultrasound and orbital computed tomography. The TCR CDR3 was subjected to a first round of RT-PCR using the HTBI primer set and the Qiagen OneStep RT-PCR kit. Blood samples also contained most of the expanded thyroid clonotypes (frequency above 0.001), which suggests that blood repertoires may reflect thyroid immune responses. A model built on a 13 V-J signature distinguished ophthalmopathy from stable hyperthyroidism, reaching over 85% sensitivity and under 84% specificity in cross-validation and 80%/75% in testing. During validation, the model predicted progression to ophthalmopathy a median of approximately 7 months ahead of onset, with almost 71% sensitivity and 72% to 80% specificity. A discovery cohort of about a hundred patients, about 40 with Graves' ophthalmopathy and approximately 55 with stable Graves' hyperthyroidism, was used to find distinguishing TCR V-J signatures. Prospective prediction of ophthalmopathy was tested in an independent validation cohort of about 19 hyperthyroidism patients and 17 patients who later progressed to ophthalmopathy. For training and testing, the 110 or so patients in the discovery cohort were randomly divided in a 7:3 ratio. The study also compared thyroid tissue and blood T-cell repertoires from several Graves' hyperthyroidism patients. After sampling, hyperthyroidism patients received methimazole starting at 30 mg daily, and ophthalmopathy patients received high-dose intravenous methylprednisolone. Libraries were constructed in a second round of multiplex PCR, after which size selection and purification were performed. Sequencing of the libraries was done on an Illumina HiSeq2000 using paired-end 100 bp reads. SOAPnuke was used to process the raw data, removing reads that contained adapters or uncalled bases, had a mean Phred below 15, or lacked an exact match to the constant primer or identifier. High-quality paired reads were merged with COPE v1.2.5, and unique nucleotide sequences were defined as clonotypes. Clonotypes were aligned to IMGT TRBV, TRBD and TRBJ reference segments using MiTCR v1.1. Analysis was restricted to V-J combinations with a frequency above 0.0001, which covered roughly 99% of repertoires. The TCS score was defined as the ratio of F50 (clonal expansion) to E x V (chaos), calculated using BLOSUM62-based TCRdist between CDR3 peptides within each V-J. Welch's t-statistics and random forest reduced around 510 V-J features to fewer than 15, which were used in a naive Bayes classifier (R e1071). No statistical method was used to fix the sample size in advance, and group allocation was not hidden from the investigators. According to the paper, TCR Vbeta CDR3 sequencing was carried out on about 140 peripheral blood samples, which came from about 45 ophthalmopathy, roughly 75 hyperthyroidism and approximately 17 progressor patients.

This chain is built from TRBV20-1 and TRBJ2-1, with 8 bases matching TRBD2. This clonotype was obtained from a woman aged 35-65 years with Graves disease. Donor details come from another sample of the same person, matched by shared clones. The specimen comprised peripheral blood mononuclear cells (PBMCs), sampled at new diagnosis, from a patient treated with antithyroid drugs. The CDR3 loop reads CSAERGTSQEQFF. The nucleotides are TGCAGTGCCGAGCGGGGGACCTCCCAAGAGCAGTTCTTC.